This T cell receptor beta chain was obtained from a study of shared clonotypes between healthy human individuals (TCRdb year 2020). Turning to the overall study: The cohort included three men and two women between 18 and 49 years of age. To estimate repertoire size and how much clonotype sharing occurs between individuals, the study deeply sequenced the blood TCR repertoires of five healthy adults. Per donor, leukapheresis produced somewhere between about 0.8 and 9 billion PBMCs. For each donor, CD4 naive and CD4 memory were each run on three plates, CD8 naive on two plates, and CD8 memory on one plate. Libraries were prepared and TCR repertoires were sequenced by different laboratories using diverse techniques, in order to increase sequencing depth and limit assay-specific biases. The paper's findings and limits, for the study overall: Naive subsets generally had larger estimated clonotype richness than memory subsets. Higher generation probabilities were observed for clonotypes shared by all four sorted-subset donors than for non-shared clonotypes. Pairwise subsampling led to the expectation that sequencing depth would affect the degree of clonotype sharing among donors. Because the study included a small number of donors, the genetic and exposure-history diversity represented was limited. Sharing across a handful of donors was observed for about 4.8% of naive CD4, less than 4% of naive CD8, 2.3% of memory CD4, and around 0.44% of memory CD8 clonotypes. Even with the large sequencing depth, rarefaction of the sorted-subset datasets indicated that sequencing was incomplete. Sampling was limited to blood, and TCR repertoires in tissue likely differ from TCR repertoires in blood.

For the CD8 naive samples, CD45RO-negative cells were positively selected for CCR7, yielding a CD45RA+CCR7+ population from which TemRA cells were excluded. Donors were healthy HIV-negative adults with no recently reported acute infections or vaccinations. Every donor was a Caucasian adult living in Nashville, Tennessee, USA. After blood collection by leukapheresis, PBMCs were isolated using Ficoll-Histopaque density gradient centrifugation and then cryopreserved in the vapor phase of liquid nitrogen. Purity and quantity of every magnetically sorted T cell population were checked by analytical flow cytometry. Each sorted fraction had its genomic DNA isolated and then quantified by UV absorbance on a Nanodrop 2000c. Spanning cysteine to phenylalanine, the CDR3 consists of 13 amino acids. Left in the record is the CDR3 DNA by itself, 39 bases read in frame from the first base. CDR1 and CDR2 are drawn from the germline V gene: SGHDN, FVKESK. V is pared back by 4 bases and J by 0 bases, with 5 bases lying between the germline termini.

A note on this clone: Which antigen it targets is not known. One base away there is no much larger clone; base qualities are not given.

Using the deep immunoSEQ assay, multiplex PCR amplified TCR CDR3 regions from genomic DNA. Extracted genomic DNA from each cell subset was spread evenly across all wells of several immunoSEQ 96-well plates, with each plate serving as a replicate. For sorted subsets, each replicate PCR was loaded with 200 to 250 ng genomic DNA, equivalent to approximately 27,000 T cell genomes. Purified libraries were quantified with a Qubit 3.0 fluorometer, sized on a Bioanalyzer 2100, and re-quantified with the KAPA Library Quantification kit. Each immunoSEQ 96-well plate was sequenced on its own single-read 150-cycle Illumina NextSeq 550 flow cell. The authors processed their data as follows. The immunoSEQ output contained only junctional sequences without quality scores, so filtering could not match that applied to full-length reads. Sequences were annotated with PyIR, a Python wrapper for IgBLAST v1.9, and V/J genes and CDR3 were assigned using IMGT germline references. Reads were filtered out if the reads had weak V/J assignments (E-value above 1e-6), no CDR3, stop codons, out-of-frame junctions, or ambiguous translated residues. A V3J clonotype was defined by an identical inferred V gene, J gene, and CDR3 amino acid sequence. To compute the percentage overlap between repertoires, the number of shared unique clonotypes was divided by the size of the smaller repertoire. Three approaches were used to assess repertoire richness: RTK rarefaction, the Chao1 estimator, and Recon v2.1 estimates of unobserved clonotypes. Generation probabilities were computed with OLGA for all TCRbeta clonotypes obtained by the gDNA method from a handful of donors. This is the immuneACCESS table as TCRdb keeps it, with only in-frame sequences that have V and J called. A part of the clones is gone; compared with another copy, unresolved V genes explain less than half, and the rest is unexplained. The V and J calls and clone size are taken from that table; D and trimming were inferred from the DNA. The sample data list approximately 720,000 clones, and about 90% of these were observed just once. The top ten constitute approximately 25% of the sample.

Recombination joined TRBV14 with TRBJ2-3; the D gene identity is not certain. The clonotype originates from a man in his thirties or forties in good health. The specimen sequenced was naive CD8+ T cells sorted from blood. This specimen's cell subset or site label, per the study, means: CD45RA+CCR7+. The sequenced DNA is TGTGCCAGCAGCCGCTTCAGCACAGATACGCAGTATTTT. The translation is CASSRFSTDTQYF.